The clone carrying this T cell receptor (beta chain) has only one observation. Its antigen remains unknown. Each patient relapsed following autologous stem cell transplantation, and prior brentuximab vedotin exposure differed. The data belong to a study of PD-1 blockade in classical Hodgkin lymphoma. Turning to the study itself: Patients were administered nivolumab (3 mg/kg intravenously) every 2 weeks.

The data were produced by immunoSEQ multiplex PCR, yet TCRdb's version contains in-frame clones alone and is incomplete. The sample has tens of thousands of clones, 80% seen once. V dropped 5 bases and J dropped 0 bases, with 14 bases sitting between them. Germline V gene sequence: CDR1 SGHAT, CDR2 FQNNGV. CDR3 size: 15 residues. Study-wide results and caveats: The study found that TCR diversity rose significantly by C4D1 in CD4+ but not CD8+ cells. The baseline diversity of complete responders showed similarity to that of newly diagnosed patients. It was reported that newly diagnosed patients had less baseline TCR diversity than healthy donors.

This sequence originates from a human donor with classical Hodgkin lymphoma. The chain is built from TRBV11-2 and TRBJ2-7; the D call may be TRBD1 or TRBD2 (5 bases each). The sequencing here drew on peripheral blood mononuclear cells (PBMCs), taken before the second cycle of nivolumab. The CDR3 is CASSPWGSSSYEQYF. CDR3 nucleotide sequence: TGTGCCAGCAGCCCATGGGGGTCTAGCTCCTACGAGCAGTACTTC.